Listed below are T cell receptor beta chains from one sample, sequenced in a study of T cells after yellow fever vaccination. From the 5' RACE reads, TCRdb called clonotypes with MiXCR, one entry per CDR3 protein. Of 300,000 to 350,000 distinct CDR3 sequences listed, 3% to 4.5% are singletons. The material was PBMCs, obtained 5 days after the yellow fever booster vaccination. Receptor source: a man between 18 and 29 years old who received the YFV17D yellow fever vaccine. CDR3s include the opening cysteine and the closing phenylalanine or tryptophan. Fields, in order: J gene, D gene, V gene, clone size, CDR3 DNA, CDR3 protein. The D gene is left open where the match is weak. Size is stated for part of the rows, as once, few or many counts, or as a class when the clone is expanded.

J: TRBJ1-5; D: -; V: TRBV6-1; size: -; DNA: TGTGCCAGCATGGCGGCCCAAAACCAGCCCCAGCATTTT; CDR3: CASMAAQNQPQHF
J: TRBJ2-1; D: -; V: TRBV7-9; size: many; DNA: TGTGCCAGCAGCTTTTGGGGTTTGGACAATGAGCAGTTCTTC; CDR3: CASSFWGLDNEQFF
J: TRBJ1-1; D: TRBD1; V: TRBV7-2; size: few; DNA: TGTGCCAGCACCCTAAGGGGGCGTCTAGCTTTCTTT; CDR3: CASTLRGRLAFF
J: TRBJ2-6; D: -; V: TRBV5-1; size: many; DNA: TGCGCCAGCAGCCGGTGGGGGACTGGGGCCAACGTCCTGACTTTC; CDR3: CASSRWGTGANVLTF
J: TRBJ2-2; D: -; V: TRBV7-9; size: -; DNA: TGTGCCAGCAGCCCCGATGGGTACACGCCGGCGAACACCGGGGAGCTGTTTTTT; CDR3: CASSPDGYTPANTGELFF
J: TRBJ1-6; D: -; V: TRBV12-3/TRBV12-4; size: -; DNA: TGTGCCAGCCATCAGAATAATTCACCCCTCCACTTT; CDR3: CASHQNNSPLHF
J: TRBJ2-6; D: TRBD1; V: TRBV4-3; size: few; DNA: TGCGCCAGCAGCCAAGGAACAGGGGACTCTGGGGCCAACGTCCTGACTTTC; CDR3: CASSQGTGDSGANVLTF
J: TRBJ1-1; D: -; V: TRBV7-8; size: many; DNA: TGTGCCAGCAGCTTAATGGCAAACCAGGGAAGGTCTGGAACTGAAGCTTTCTTT; CDR3: CASSLMANQGRSGTEAFF
J: TRBJ2-5; D: -; V: TRBV2; size: many; DNA: TGTGCCAGCAAGGGGAAATGGCTAGAGACCCAGTACTTC; CDR3: CASKGKWLETQYF
J: TRBJ1-5; D: -; V: TRBV5-5; size: few; DNA: TGTGCCAGCAGCTTGGGCTTGGGAGGGGTAGGGAATCAGCCCCAGCATTTT; CDR3: CASSLGLGGVGNQPQHF
J: TRBJ1-1; D: -; V: TRBV5-1; size: few; DNA: TGCGCCAGCAGCGTCTCACAGGGGAACACTGAAGCTTTCTTT; CDR3: CASSVSQGNTEAFF
J: TRBJ2-5; D: -; V: TRBV4-1; size: few; DNA: TGCGCCAGCAGCCGACATGATGGGGGCGCGAACCAAGAGACCCAGTACTTC; CDR3: CASSRHDGGANQETQYF
J: TRBJ2-7; D: -; V: TRBV12-3/TRBV12-4; size: many; DNA: TGTGCCAGCCGTGCATCAGGGACATGGCAAGAGCAGTACTTC; CDR3: CASRASGTWQEQYF
J: TRBJ1-2; D: -; V: TRBV6-4; size: -; DNA: TGTGCCAGCAGCCCTACCGGGACGGCGAACTATGGCTACACCTTC; CDR3: CASSPTGTANYGYTF
J: TRBJ1-5; D: -; V: TRBV4-2; size: few; DNA: TGTGCCAGCAGCCAAGATTCTCCCAATCAGCCCCAGCATTTT; CDR3: CASSQDSPNQPQHF
J: TRBJ2-3; D: -; V: TRBV20-1; size: many; DNA: TGCAGTGCTACCTTAGGGGATACGCAGTATTTT; CDR3: CSATLGDTQYF
J: TRBJ2-7; D: TRBD1; V: TRBV6-6; size: few; DNA: TGTGCCAGCAGTTACGTAAGGACAGGGGGTTCCTACGAGCAGTACTTC; CDR3: CASSYVRTGGSYEQYF
J: TRBJ1-1; D: TRBD1; V: TRBV3-1; size: many; DNA: TGTGCCAGCAGCAAAGGACAGGGCGACACTGAAGCTTTCTTT; CDR3: CASSKGQGDTEAFF
J: TRBJ2-3; D: -; V: TRBV7-9; size: many; DNA: TGTGCCAGCAGCTCGGACTCTAGCACAGATACGCAGTATTTT; CDR3: CASSSDSSTDTQYF
J: TRBJ1-6; D: TRBD1; V: TRBV7-9; size: -; DNA: TGTGCCAGCAGCCCCCCCTCGGGACAGGGGGCAGTCGACTTGAGGGAGTCACCCCTCCACTTT; CDR3: CASSPPSGQGAVDLRESPLHF
J: TRBJ2-7; D: TRBD1; V: TRBV27; size: -; DNA: TGTGCCAGCAGTATAAGACAGGGGACCTACGAGCAGTACTTC; CDR3: CASSIRQGTYEQYF
J: TRBJ1-2; D: TRBD1; V: TRBV24-1; size: -; DNA: TGTGCCACCAGTGATTCTGCTCCCGACAGGGCAGGAAGACTTGGCTACACCTTC; CDR3: CATSDSAPDRAGRLGYTF
J: TRBJ1-2; D: -; V: TRBV6-6; size: -; DNA: TGTGCCAGCAGTGGCTATGGCTACACCTTC; CDR3: CASSGYGYTF
J: TRBJ2-4; D: -; V: TRBV4-1; size: many; DNA: TGCGCCAGCAGCCAAGGCTGGTTAAGATCTTCAGCCAAAAACATTCAGTACTTC; CDR3: CASSQGWLRSSAKNIQYF
J: TRBJ2-1; D: TRBD2; V: TRBV6-5; size: -; DNA: TGTGCCAGCAGTTCCTTAGCGGGGGCCAGCTCCTACAATGAGCAGTTCTTC; CDR3: CASSSLAGASSYNEQFF
J: TRBJ1-3; D: TRBD1; V: TRBV14; size: many; DNA: TGTGCCAGCAGGGACAGGGGCTCTGGAAACACCATATATTTT; CDR3: CASRDRGSGNTIYF
J: TRBJ1-1; D: TRBD1; V: TRBV7-9; size: -; DNA: TGTGCCAGCAGCCTCAACTTTGGGACAGGGTCACGAAGTACTGAAGCTTTCTTT; CDR3: CASSLNFGTGSRSTEAFF
J: TRBJ1-3; D: -; V: TRBV12-3/TRBV12-4; size: few; DNA: TGTGCCAGCAGTATCGACGGAAACTCTGGAAACACCATATATTTT; CDR3: CASSIDGNSGNTIYF
J: TRBJ2-2; D: TRBD2; V: TRBV25-1; size: -; DNA: TGTGCCAGCAGCTCGCGACTAGCGGCCGGGGAGCTGTTTTTT; CDR3: CASSSRLAAGELFF
J: TRBJ1-1; D: -; V: TRBV6-5; size: few; DNA: TGTGCCAGCAGTTACCCAACCCCCGTAGCCATGAACACTGAAGCTTTCTTT; CDR3: CASSYPTPVAMNTEAFF
J: TRBJ2-1; D: -; V: TRBV7-2; size: few; DNA: TGTGCCAGCCGGCCAAAGGGGGGGATGAATGAGCAGTTCTTC; CDR3: CASRPKGGMNEQFF
J: TRBJ2-2; D: -; V: TRBV7-2; size: many; DNA: TGTGCCAGCAGCTTACCCTGGGGGCCCACCGGGGAGCTGTTTTTT; CDR3: CASSLPWGPTGELFF
J: TRBJ2-3; D: -; V: TRBV27; size: -; DNA: TGTGCCAGCAGTTTAGGCAGCCTCCGTGGCACAGATACGCAGTATTTT; CDR3: CASSLGSLRGTDTQYF
J: TRBJ1-2; D: -; V: TRBV27; size: -; DNA: TGTGCCAGCAGTTCTTCCGGACAGTACTATGGCTACACCTTC; CDR3: CASSSSGQYYGYTF
J: TRBJ2-1; D: TRBD2; V: TRBV5-1; size: many; DNA: TGCGCCAGCAGCTGGGGACTAGCGAGCCCGATTGAGCAGTTCTTC; CDR3: CASSWGLASPIEQFF
J: TRBJ2-3; D: -; V: TRBV14; size: few; DNA: TGTGCCAGCAGCCAAGAACCAAGGGATACGCAGTATTTT; CDR3: CASSQEPRDTQYF
J: TRBJ2-5; D: -; V: TRBV9; size: -; DNA: TGTGCCAGCAGCGTTGGACTCACACAAGAGACCCAGTACTTC; CDR3: CASSVGLTQETQYF
J: TRBJ2-2; D: -; V: TRBV4-1; size: -; DNA: TGCGCCAGCAGCCAAGCCGAATCCTCGGGAGAGGAGCTGTTTTTT; CDR3: CASSQAESSGEELFF
J: TRBJ2-2; D: TRBD2; V: TRBV12-3/TRBV12-4; size: -; DNA: TGTGCCAGCAGTTCACCAGCGGGGGAGATCGGGGAGCTGTTTTTT; CDR3: CASSSPAGEIGELFF
J: TRBJ1-4; D: -; V: TRBV12-3/TRBV12-4; size: -; DNA: TGTGCCAGCAGTTTGCACGTGACTAATGAAAAACTGTTTTTT; CDR3: CASSLHVTNEKLFF
J: TRBJ1-2; D: TRBD1; V: TRBV20-1; size: many; DNA: TGCAGTGCCCCCACAGGGGGCTCAGCTAACTATGGCTACACCTTC; CDR3: CSAPTGGSANYGYTF
J: TRBJ2-2; D: -; V: TRBV7-2; size: -; DNA: TGTGCCAGCAGCTTAGTACAGGGTCCCGGGGAGCTGTTTTTT; CDR3: CASSLVQGPGELFF
J: TRBJ1-2; D: -; V: TRBV2; size: -; DNA: TGTGCCAGCAGTCCCTATCTCTATGGCTACACCTTC; CDR3: CASSPYLYGYTF
J: TRBJ2-1; D: TRBD1; V: TRBV20-1; size: few; DNA: TGCAGTGCAGGGACAGCTTACAATGAGCAGTTCTTC; CDR3: CSAGTAYNEQFF
J: TRBJ1-6; D: -; V: TRBV3-1; size: -; DNA: TGTGCCAGCAGCCAAGTGGCTGGGGATTCACCCCTCCACTTT; CDR3: CASSQVAGDSPLHF
J: TRBJ2-2; D: -; V: TRBV7-9; size: few; DNA: TGTGCCAGCAGCTTAGCGCCTACAGGAATCACCGGGGAGCTGTTTTTT; CDR3: CASSLAPTGITGELFF
J: TRBJ2-3; D: TRBD2; V: TRBV20-1; size: few; DNA: TGCAGTGCTGAACGGGGGGGAGGGGCAGATACGCAGTATTTT; CDR3: CSAERGGGADTQYF
J: TRBJ1-2; D: -; V: TRBV27; size: -; DNA: TGTGCCAGCAGTTTCGCCGATAGGTCCCACTATGGCTACACCTTC; CDR3: CASSFADRSHYGYTF